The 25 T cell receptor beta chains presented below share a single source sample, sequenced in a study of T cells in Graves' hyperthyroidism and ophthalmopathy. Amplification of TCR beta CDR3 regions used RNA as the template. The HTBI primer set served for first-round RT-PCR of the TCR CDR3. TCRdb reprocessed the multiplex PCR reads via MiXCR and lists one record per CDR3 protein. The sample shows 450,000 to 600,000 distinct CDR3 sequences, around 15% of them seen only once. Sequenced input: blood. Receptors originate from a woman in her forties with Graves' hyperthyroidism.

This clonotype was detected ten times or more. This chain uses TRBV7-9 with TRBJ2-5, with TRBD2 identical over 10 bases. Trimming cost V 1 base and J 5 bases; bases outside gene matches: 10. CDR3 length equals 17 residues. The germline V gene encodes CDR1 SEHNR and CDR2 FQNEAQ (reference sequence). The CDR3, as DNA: TGTGCCAGCAGCTTAGTTGGCCTAGCGGGAGTAAAGGAGACCCAGTACTTC. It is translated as CASSLVGLAGVKETQYF.

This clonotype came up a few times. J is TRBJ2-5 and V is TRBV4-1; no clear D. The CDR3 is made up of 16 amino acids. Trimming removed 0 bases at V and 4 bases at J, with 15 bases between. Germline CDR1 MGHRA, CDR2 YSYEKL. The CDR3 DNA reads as TGCGCCAGCAGCCAAGATAACGGACCCGTCGGAGAGACCCAGTACTTC. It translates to CASSQDNGPVGETQYF.

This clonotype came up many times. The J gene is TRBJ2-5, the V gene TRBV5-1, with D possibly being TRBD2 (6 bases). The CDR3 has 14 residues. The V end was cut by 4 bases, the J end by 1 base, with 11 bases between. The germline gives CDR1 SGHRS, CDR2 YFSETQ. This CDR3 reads CASSSAGFQETQYF. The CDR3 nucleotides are TGCGCCAGCAGCAGTGCGGGATTCCAAGAGACCCAGTACTTC.

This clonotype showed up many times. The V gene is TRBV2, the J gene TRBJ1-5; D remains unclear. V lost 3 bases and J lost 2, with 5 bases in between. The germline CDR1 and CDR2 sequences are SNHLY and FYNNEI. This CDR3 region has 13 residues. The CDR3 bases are TGTGCCAGCAGTGACAGCGGCAATCAGCCCCAGCATTTT. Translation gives CASSDSGNQPQHF.

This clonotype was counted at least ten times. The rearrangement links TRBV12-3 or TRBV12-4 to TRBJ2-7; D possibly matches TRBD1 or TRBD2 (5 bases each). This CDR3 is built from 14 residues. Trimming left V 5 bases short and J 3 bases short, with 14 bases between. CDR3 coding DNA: TGTGCCAGCAGTCCAGGACTGGGGGTCTACGAGCAGTACTTC. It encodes CASSPGLGVYEQYF.

The CDR3 DNA reads as TGTGCCAGCAGCCAAGATAAAAACGTATACAATGAGCAGTTCTTC. Residues: CASSQDKNVYNEQFF. The V gene is TRBV14, the J gene TRBJ2-1; D call uncertain. V was trimmed by 0 bases and J by 4 bases, leaving 10 bases between them. Germline V gives CDR1 SGHDN, CDR2 FVKESK. The CDR3 spans 15 residues. Full variable domain (rest looked up from reference TRBV14 and TRBJ2-1): EAGVTQFPSHSVIEKGQTVTLRCDPISGHDNLYWYRRVMGKEIKFLLHFVKESKQDESGMPNNRFLAERTGGTYSTLKVQPAELEDSGVYFCASSQDKNVYNEQFFGPGTRLTVL.

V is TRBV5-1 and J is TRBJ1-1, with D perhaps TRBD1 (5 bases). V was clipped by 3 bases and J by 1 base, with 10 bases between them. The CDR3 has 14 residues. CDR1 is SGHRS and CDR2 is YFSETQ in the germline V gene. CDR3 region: CASSWGGQNTEAFF. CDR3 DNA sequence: TGCGCCAGCAGCTGGGGCGGACAGAACACTGAAGCTTTCTTT.

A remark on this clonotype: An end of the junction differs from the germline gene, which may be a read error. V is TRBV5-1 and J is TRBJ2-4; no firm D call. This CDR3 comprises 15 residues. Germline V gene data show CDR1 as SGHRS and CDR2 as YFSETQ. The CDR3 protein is CASSSTPWAKNTQYF. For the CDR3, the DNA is TGCGCCAGCAGTTCGACACCTTGGGCCAAAAACACTCAGTACTTC.

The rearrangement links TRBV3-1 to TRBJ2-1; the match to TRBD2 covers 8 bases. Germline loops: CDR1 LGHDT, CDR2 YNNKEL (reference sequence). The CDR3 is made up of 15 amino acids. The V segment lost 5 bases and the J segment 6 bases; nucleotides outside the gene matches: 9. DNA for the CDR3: TGTGCCAGCAGCTCCGGGACTAGTTTTTTCAATGAGCAGTTCTTC. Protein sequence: CASSSGTSFFNEQFF.

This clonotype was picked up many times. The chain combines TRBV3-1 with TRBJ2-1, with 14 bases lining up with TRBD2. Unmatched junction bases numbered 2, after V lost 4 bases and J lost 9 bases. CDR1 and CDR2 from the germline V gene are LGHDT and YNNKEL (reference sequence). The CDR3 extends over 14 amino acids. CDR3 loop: CASSPTSGRVEQFF. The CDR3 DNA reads TGTGCCAGCAGCCCGACTAGCGGGAGGGTTGAGCAGTTCTTC.

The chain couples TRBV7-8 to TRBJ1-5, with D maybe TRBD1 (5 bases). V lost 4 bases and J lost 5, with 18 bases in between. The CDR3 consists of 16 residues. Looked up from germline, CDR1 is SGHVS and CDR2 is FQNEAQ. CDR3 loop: CASSSGTLGSYQPQHF. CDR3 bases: TGTGCCAGCAGCTCGGGGACCCTGGGCTCGTATCAGCCCCAGCATTTT.

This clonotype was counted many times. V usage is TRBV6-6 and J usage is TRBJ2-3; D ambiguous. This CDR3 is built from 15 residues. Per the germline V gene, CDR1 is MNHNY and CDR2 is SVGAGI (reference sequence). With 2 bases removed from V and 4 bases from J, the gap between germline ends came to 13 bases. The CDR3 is CASSYGLGRADTQYF. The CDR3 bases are TGTGCCAGCAGTTACGGGCTAGGACGGGCAGATACGCAGTATTTT.

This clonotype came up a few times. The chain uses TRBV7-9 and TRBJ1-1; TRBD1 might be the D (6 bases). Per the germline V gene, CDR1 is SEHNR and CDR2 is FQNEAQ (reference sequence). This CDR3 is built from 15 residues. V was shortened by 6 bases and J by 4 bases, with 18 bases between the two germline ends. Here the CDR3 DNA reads TGTGCCAGCAGACCTACCCAGGGGAGAGGCACTGAAGCTTTCTTT. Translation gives CASRPTQGRGTEAFF.

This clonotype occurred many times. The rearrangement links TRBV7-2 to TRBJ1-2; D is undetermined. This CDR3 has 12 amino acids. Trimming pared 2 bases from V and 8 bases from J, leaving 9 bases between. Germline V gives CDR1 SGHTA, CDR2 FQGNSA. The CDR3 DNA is TGTGCCAGCAGCTTAACGACGTCAGGCTACACCTTC. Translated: CASSLTTSGYTF.

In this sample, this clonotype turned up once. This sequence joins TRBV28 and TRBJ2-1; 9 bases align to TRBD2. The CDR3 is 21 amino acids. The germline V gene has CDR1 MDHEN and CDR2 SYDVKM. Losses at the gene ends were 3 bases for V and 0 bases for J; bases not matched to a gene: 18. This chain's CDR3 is CASSLTKLVASGASSYNEQFF. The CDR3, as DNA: TGTGCCAGCAGTTTGACGAAATTGGTGGCTAGCGGGGCCAGCTCCTACAATGAGCAGTTCTTC.

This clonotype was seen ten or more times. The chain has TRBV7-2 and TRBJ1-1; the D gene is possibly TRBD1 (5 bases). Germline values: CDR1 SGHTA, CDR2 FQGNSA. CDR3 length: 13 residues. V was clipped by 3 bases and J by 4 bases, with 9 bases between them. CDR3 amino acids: CASSFDRSTEAFF. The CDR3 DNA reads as TGTGCCAGCAGCTTCGACAGAAGCACTGAAGCTTTCTTT.

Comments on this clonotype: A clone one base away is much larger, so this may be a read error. In DNA, the CDR3 is TGTGCCAGCAGCGCGACCGCGCGAGCGGGGCAAGAGACCCAGTTCTTC. Its translation: CASSATARAGQETQFF. V is TRBV5-5 and J is TRBJ2-5, with TRBD2 matching over 7 bases. The J call may be incorrect, as the DNA end agrees better with TRBJ2-1. CDR1 and CDR2 from the germline V gene are SGHKS and YYEKEE (reference sequence). The CDR3 has 16 amino acids.

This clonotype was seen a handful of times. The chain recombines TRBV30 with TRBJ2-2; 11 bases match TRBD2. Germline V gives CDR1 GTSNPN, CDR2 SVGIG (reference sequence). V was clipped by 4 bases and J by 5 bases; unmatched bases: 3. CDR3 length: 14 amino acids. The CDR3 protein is CAWNLAGGTGELFF. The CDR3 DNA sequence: TGTGCCTGGAACCTAGCGGGAGGAACCGGGGAGCTGTTTTTT.

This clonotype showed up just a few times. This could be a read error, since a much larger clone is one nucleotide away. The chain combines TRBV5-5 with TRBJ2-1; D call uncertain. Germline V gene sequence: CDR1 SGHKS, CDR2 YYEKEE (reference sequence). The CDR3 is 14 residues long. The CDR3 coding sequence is TGTGCCAGGAGCTTGCTCTGGGGTACGGATGAGCAGTTCTTC. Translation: CARSLLWGTDEQFF.

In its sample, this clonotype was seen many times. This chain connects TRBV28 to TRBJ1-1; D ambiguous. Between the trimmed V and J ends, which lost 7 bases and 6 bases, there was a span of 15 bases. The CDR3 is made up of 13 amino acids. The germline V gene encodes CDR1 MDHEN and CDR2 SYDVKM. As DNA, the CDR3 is TGTGCCAGCAAAGCGAGATTCGTTCCTGAAGCTTTCTTT. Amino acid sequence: CASKARFVPEAFF. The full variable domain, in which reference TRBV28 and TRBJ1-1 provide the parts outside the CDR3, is DVKVTQSSRYLVKRTGEKVFLECVQDMDHENMFWYRQDPGLGLRLIYFSYDVKMKEKGDIPEGYSVSREKKERFSLILESASTNQTSMYLCASKARFVPEAFFGQGTRLTVV.

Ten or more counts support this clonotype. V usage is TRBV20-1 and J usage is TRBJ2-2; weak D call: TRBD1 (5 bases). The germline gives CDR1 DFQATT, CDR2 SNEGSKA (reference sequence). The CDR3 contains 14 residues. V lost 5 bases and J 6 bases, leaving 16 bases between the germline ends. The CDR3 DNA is TGCAGTGCTCCCAACAGGAAAGGGGCCGGGGAGCTGTTTTTT. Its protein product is CSAPNRKGAGELFF.

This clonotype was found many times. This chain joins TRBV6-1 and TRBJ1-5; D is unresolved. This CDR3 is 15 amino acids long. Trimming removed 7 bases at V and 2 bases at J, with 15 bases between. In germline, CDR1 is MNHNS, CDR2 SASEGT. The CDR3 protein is CASTQHLEGNQPQHF. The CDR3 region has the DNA TGTGCCAGCACCCAACATCTGGAGGGCAATCAGCCCCAGCATTTT.

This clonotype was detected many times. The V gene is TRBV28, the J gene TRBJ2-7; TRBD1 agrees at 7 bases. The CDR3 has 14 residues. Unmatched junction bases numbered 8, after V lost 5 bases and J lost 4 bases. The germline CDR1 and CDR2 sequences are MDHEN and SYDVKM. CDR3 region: CASSGETGSYEQYF. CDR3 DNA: TGTGCCAGCAGTGGGGAGACAGGGTCTTACGAGCAGTACTTC.

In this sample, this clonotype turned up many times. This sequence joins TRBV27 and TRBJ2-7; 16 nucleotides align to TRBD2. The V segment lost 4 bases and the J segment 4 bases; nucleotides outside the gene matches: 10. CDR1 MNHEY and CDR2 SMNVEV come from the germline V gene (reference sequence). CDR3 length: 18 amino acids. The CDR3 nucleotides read TGTGCCAGCAGTTCCGGGACTAGCGGGAGGGTTCCGGGATACGAGCAGTACTTC. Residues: CASSSGTSGRVPGYEQYF.

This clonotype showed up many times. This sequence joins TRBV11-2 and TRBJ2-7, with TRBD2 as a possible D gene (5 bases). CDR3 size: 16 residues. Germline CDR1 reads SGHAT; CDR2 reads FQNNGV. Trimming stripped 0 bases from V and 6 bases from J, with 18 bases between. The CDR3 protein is CASSLDIVGLFGEQYF. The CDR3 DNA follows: TGTGCCAGCAGCTTAGATATTGTCGGACTTTTCGGCGAGCAGTACTTC.